This TCR beta chain was sequenced during a study of identical twins. TCRdb reprocessed the 5' RACE reads with MiXCR, giving one entry per CDR3 protein. Here the sample spans some 690,000 distinct CDR3 sequences, approximately 21% being singletons. V trimming: 4 bases; J trimming: 6 bases; junction bases outside the gene matches: 10. Per the germline V gene, CDR1 is MNHEY and CDR2 is SVGAGI. The CDR3 covers 15 residues. The same sample was also used in a study of T cells expressing NK-cell markers.

Sequences were obtained from PBMCs. This sequence was found in a woman younger than 30 in good health. V is TRBV6-5 and J is TRBJ2-7; the match to TRBD2 covers 9 bases. The CDR3: CASSLLAGVGGEQYF. CDR3 in DNA: TGTGCCAGCAGTTTATTAGCGGGAGTAGGAGGCGAGCAGTACTTC.